The subject of this entry is one T cell receptor beta chain. These data belong to a study of response to subunit inactivated influenza vaccine. TCRdb ran MiXCR on the RT-PCR reads and lists one entry per CDR3 protein. The sample lists under 200,000 distinct CDR3 sequences; 9.5% to 15% were seen once. Germline CDR1 and CDR2: SGHAT and FQNNGV. The CDR3 is 13 residues long. With 7 bases removed from V and 4 bases from J, the gap between germline ends came to 14 bases. These data also featured in a second study, about T cells expressing NK-cell markers. That work states: Template switching by 5'RACE with UMIs generated the TCR beta cDNA. The authors derived TCR beta repertoires from sorted CD3+CD56+NKG2C+, CD3+CD56+NKG2C- and CD3+CD56-NKG2C+ T cells. The study sequenced eight donors, seven HCMV-seropositive and one seronegative. The dominant NKG2C+ clonotypes represented about 1.0-7.5% of CD8+ T cells in 6 or 7 donors. Also leading the CD3+CD56-NKG2C+ fraction in a few donors were these clonotypes.

Sample: CD8+ T cells sorted from PBMCs, taken 12 days after vaccination. The TCR originated in a man in his forties or fifties who received an inactivated influenza vaccine. This rearrangement joins TRBV11-2 to TRBJ2-7, with D perhaps given as TRBD1 or TRBD2 (5 bases each). CDR3 residues: CASTWGFAYEQYF. The CDR3 bases are TGTGCCAGCACCTGGGGGTTCGCATACGAGCAGTACTTC.